This T cell receptor (beta chain) was obtained from a study of blood T cell repertoires in COVID-19. Study context: Samples representing acute and convalescent COVID-19 were sourced from the United States, Italy and Spain. PBMCs, B-cell-depleted T cells, or T cells were the source of the cDNA or gDNA that made up the material.

Authors' processing steps: Estimated nucleated cell counts came from reference gene primer amplification. TCRdb keeps only in-frame clones here, not all; method: immunoSEQ multiplex PCR. V and J calls and clone size are copied from that table; D and trimming were computed from the DNA. The data contain some 170,000 clones, 87% of them singletons. This CDR3 contains 14 residues. Trimming stripped 6 bases from V and 5 bases from J, with 14 bases between. Germline V gene sequence: CDR1 LNHDA, CDR2 SQIVND (reference sequence). The receptor's source is a woman aged 50 to 60 with acute or convalescent COVID-19. The source material was peripheral blood. The chain joins TRBV19 to TRBJ2-1; a possible D gene is TRBD2 (6 bases). DNA of the CDR3: TGTGCCAGTAGCCAACTAGCACGGAACAATGAGCAGTTCTTC. Translation: CASSQLARNNEQFF.